This T cell receptor beta chain was retrieved from a study of blood T cell repertoires in COVID-19. Study-wide context: From T cells, B-cell-depleted T cells, or PBMCs came the material, which was cDNA or gDNA.

Sequencing used immunoSEQ multiplex PCR; TCRdb keeps in-frame clones, though not all of them. The data contain just over 95,000 clones, 85% to 90% of them singletons. Germline CDR1 SGHAT, CDR2 FQNNGV. The CDR3 contains 15 residues. The J segment lost 7 bases and the V segment lost 5 bases, leaving 8 bases of the junction unmatched. Sequencing was performed on peripheral blood. This sequence joins TRBV11-2 and TRBJ1-4; TRBD1 aligns across 9 bases. The source of this sequence is a human donor in a cohort sampled during active COVID-19. Written as DNA, the CDR3 is TGTGCCAGCAGCCTGTACAGGGGGCAGGGTGAAAAACTGTTTTTT. Translated: CASSLYRGQGEKLFF.